The following is a TCR beta chain sequence with its context. No antigen is known for it. The germline gives CDR1 SGHRS, CDR2 YFSETQ. The V end lost 0 bases, the J end lost 0 bases, and 10 bases lay between the germline ends. CDR3 size: 15 residues. PCR employed 60 Vbeta and 13 Jbeta primers. The protocol was immunoSEQ multiplex PCR, while the TCRdb copy is restricted to in-frame clones and leaves out a portion. The sample lists around 190,000 clones, around 77% seen once, with 1.5% to 2% in the top ten. The data belong to a study of cytomegalovirus exposure and HLA in healthy donors. Study results and limitations: A later analysis showed that HLA-associated TCR beta chains had undergone more clonal expansion than equally common others. When analyzed later, the rates of TCR association showed variation by HLA locus, with DRB1 the most and HLA-C the fewest. V- and J-gene trimming in TCR beta was tied to a missense DCLRE1C variant by an analysis performed later. According to a later analysis, most TCR beta chains associated with CMV appeared HLA-restricted.

This clonotype was obtained from a man aged 30 to 45 in good health and CMV-seronegative. The sequenced sample consisted of PBMCs. This chain joins TRBV5-1 and TRBJ2-7; possibly TRBD1 for D (5 bases). The CDR3 here is CASSLGTLSSYEQYF. CDR3 bases: TGCGCCAGCAGCTTGGGGACACTCAGCTCCTACGAGCAGTACTTC.